The clone carrying this T cell receptor beta chain was recorded a few times. Antigen specificity is unknown. Per donor, one heparinised blood draw averaged approximately 120 mL. Naive, central memory, regulatory and stem cell-like memory cells within the CD4+ compartment were sorted using CD45RO/CCR7/CD25/CD127/CD95/CD27. These data come from a study of beta chain features in type 1 diabetes. Across the whole study: When patients were set against healthy donors, age, gender and cell yields were similar. Study results and caveats: All four CD4+ subsets of Type 1 diabetes patients contained TCRB CDR3s that were moderately but significantly shorter. A cDNA-based sequencing approach could over-represent cells with high TCR expression.

The whole isolated RNA underwent reverse transcription, so sequencing captured expressed TCRB transcripts. Sequencing used immunoSEQ multiplex PCR; TCRdb keeps in-frame clones, though not all of them. The sample shows around 340,000 clones, roughly a tenth of them seen only once. The V end lost 4 bases, the J end lost 8 bases, and 32 bases lay between the germline ends. In germline, CDR1 is SQVTM, CDR2 ANQGSEA. This CDR3 has 18 amino acids. The chain couples TRBV29-1 to TRBJ1-2; D is ambiguous. This TCR came from a young man with type 1 diabetes. Sequenced input: central memory CD4+ T cells from blood. CDR3 sequence reads: CSVVVHVWLGHTSGGYTF. Here the CDR3 DNA reads TGCAGCGTTGTAGTTCACGTTTGGCTTGGCCACACTTCGGGAGGCTACACCTTC.